This passage covers 24 T cell receptor beta chains from one sample sequenced in a study of breast tumors, draining lymph nodes, adjacent tissues. Breast cancer patients provided tissue from their axillary draining lymph nodes. TCRdb re-analysed the multiplex PCR reads in MiXCR, keeping a single row per CDR3 protein. Among approximately 130,000 distinct CDR3 sequences, around 20% were seen once, and the ten largest hold about 2.2%. Sequenced: axillary lymph node tissue. Source of these receptors: a female donor with breast cancer. Some clones in this sample may be carry-over from other donors' samples.

Comments on this clonotype: Possible read error: a much larger clone is one base away. This sequence joins TRBV3-1 and TRBJ1-4; D unclear. Deletions cut 5 bases from V and 7 bases from J, with 14 bases between. Germline lookup yields CDR1 LGHDT and CDR2 YNNKEL (reference sequence). The CDR3 has 14 residues. The DNA of the CDR3 is TGTGCCAGCAGCTATCGGGAGAGACCTGAAAAACTGTTTTTT. This gives the protein CASSYRERPEKLFF. Using reference TRBV3-1 and TRBJ1-4 for the parts outside the CDR3, the full variable domain is DTAVSQTPKYLVTQMGNDKSIKCEQNLGHDTMYWYKQDSKKFLKIMFSYNNKELIINETVPNRFSPKSPDKAHLNLHINSLELGDSAVYFCASSYRERPEKLFFGSGTQLSVL.

Concerning this clonotype itself: This may be a read error: a much more frequent sequence differs by one nucleotide. The rearrangement uses TRBV2 and TRBJ2-2; TRBD1 aligns across 7 bases. Germline lookup yields CDR1 SNHLY and CDR2 FYNNEI. CDR3 length equals 14 residues. CDR3 residues: CAGSEGAYTGELFF. The DNA for the CDR3 is TGTGCCGGCAGCGAGGGGGCATACACCGGGGAGCTGTTTTTT. The full variable domain, completed using reference TRBV2 and TRBJ2-2, is EPEVTQTPSHQVTQMGQEVILRCVPISNHLYFYWYRQILGQKVEFLVSFYNNEISEKSEIFDDQFSVERPDGSNFTLKIRSTKLEDSAMYFCAGSEGAYTGELFFGEGSRLTVL.

This clonotype was found many times. J is TRBJ2-1 and V is TRBV4-1, with D perhaps assigned TRBD1 or TRBD2 (5 bases each). The germline V gene encodes CDR1 MGHRA and CDR2 YSYEKL. The CDR3 totals 15 residues. The V and J ends lost 4 bases and 6 bases respectively, with 16 bases between them. CDR3 bases: TGCGCCAGCAGCCCAGGGACGGATTATCGCAATGAGCAGTTCTTC. This codes for CASSPGTDYRNEQFF.

This clonotype was counted at least ten times. V usage is TRBV7-9 and J usage is TRBJ1-2, with 8 bases lining up with TRBD1. The length of the CDR3 is 15 residues. After removal of 1 base from V and 6 bases from J, the junction contained 7 bases not matched to a gene. The germline V gene has CDR1 SEHNR and CDR2 FQNEAQ (reference sequence). The CDR3: CASSLEQGAVDGYTF. CDR3 nucleotides: TGTGCCAGCAGCTTAGAGCAGGGGGCGGTGGATGGCTACACCTTC. The variable domain in full, completed from reference TRBV7-9 and TRBJ1-2, reads DTGVSQNPRHKITKRGQNVTFRCDPISEHNRLYWYRQTLGQGPEFLTYFQNEAQLEKSRLLSDRFSAERPKGSFSTLEIQRTEQGDSAMYLCASSLEQGAVDGYTFGSGTRLTVV.

In its sample, this clonotype was seen many times. The chain joins TRBV29-1 to TRBJ2-2; TRBD2 might be the D (6 bases). V lost 5 bases, J lost 0 bases, and 7 bases lay in between. Germline V gives CDR1 SQVTM, CDR2 ANQGSEA. This CDR3 contains 13 residues. CDR3 in DNA: TGCAGCGTTATAGCGGCGAACACCGGGGAGCTGTTTTTT. Translation: CSVIAANTGELFF.

This clonotype was recorded at least ten times. The J gene is TRBJ2-1, the V gene TRBV7-3; TRBD2 matches 8 bases. Germline V gene sequence: CDR1 SGHTA, CDR2 FQGTGA. V gave up 5 bases and J gave up 10 bases; unmatched junction bases: 10. The length of the CDR3 is 14 residues. CDR3 sequence: CASSPISGTREQFF. The CDR3 DNA reads TGTGCCAGCAGCCCGATTAGCGGGACACGCGAGCAGTTCTTC. Based on the CDR3 plus reference TRBV7-3 and TRBJ2-1, the full variable domain is GAGVSQTPSNKVTEKGKYVELRCDPISGHTALYWYRQSLGQGPEFLIYFQGTGAADDSGLPNDRFFAVRPEGSVSTLKIQRTERGDSAVYLCASSPISGTREQFFGPGTRLTVL.

This clonotype was detected many times. This rearrangement joins TRBV12-5 to TRBJ2-7; 7 bases are a match to TRBD1. The CDR3 sequence is 13 residues long. CDR1 is LGHNT, CDR2 FRNRAP, per germline. Trimming cost V 3 bases and J 3 bases; bases outside gene matches: 2. The CDR3 coding sequence is TGTGCTAGTGGTTTTTCAGGGGGCTACGAGCAGTACTTC. Residues: CASGFSGGYEQYF.

At least ten counts were recorded for this clonotype. The rearrangement joins TRBV20-1 to TRBJ1-2, with D possibly TRBD1 on 5 matching bases. The CDR3 is made up of 13 amino acids. V lost 0 bases to trimming and J lost 5 bases, with 10 bases between them. CDR1 and CDR2 from the germline V gene are DFQATT and SNEGSKA (reference sequence). The CDR3: CSARDAGTYGYTF. The CDR3 DNA reads TGCAGTGCTAGAGATGCGGGGACGTATGGCTACACCTTC.

This clonotype was observed at least ten times. The chain uses TRBV9 and TRBJ2-1; 9 nucleotides agree with TRBD2. The germline V gene has CDR1 SGDLS and CDR2 YYNGEE. CDR3 length equals 15 residues. Trimming took 0 bases from V and 11 from J; bases not matched to a gene: 9. CDR3 residues: CASSVATASGTQQFF. The CDR3 nucleotides read TGTGCCAGCAGCGTAGCTACGGCTAGCGGGACCCAGCAGTTCTTC.

The sample holds many counts of this clonotype. The chain has TRBV20-1 and TRBJ1-2; 8 bases match TRBD1. This CDR3 spans 15 amino acids. In germline, CDR1 is DFQATT, CDR2 SNEGSKA (reference sequence). After removal of 6 bases from V and 0 bases from J, the junction contained 9 bases not matched to a gene. DNA for the CDR3: TGCAGTGCCCAGGACAGGGACCCAGCTAACTATGGCTACACCTTC. Translating gives CSAQDRDPANYGYTF.

Ten or more counts support this clonotype. V gene TRBV7-2 combines with J gene TRBJ2-7; TRBD1 might be the D (6 bases). This CDR3 comprises 14 residues. Between the trimmed V and J ends, which lost 5 bases and 2 bases, there was a span of 13 bases. In germline, CDR1 is SGHTA, CDR2 FQGNSA. The CDR3 region has the DNA TGTGCCAGCAGCCTCCGGGACACCGCCTACGAGCAGTACTTC. It codes for CASSLRDTAYEQYF.

Details on this clonotype: One end of the junction fails to match germline, which may point to a read error. The CDR3 nucleotides read TGTGCCACCTCACGGACAGGGGGAGAGACCCAGTACTTC. As protein: CATSRTGGETQYF. J is TRBJ2-5 and V is TRBV18; 10 bases map to TRBD1. In germline, CDR1 is KGHSH, CDR2 LQKENI. This CDR3 spans 13 amino acids.

This clonotype was seen repeatedly, ten times or more. V usage is TRBV15 and J usage is TRBJ1-4; the D is unclear. The ends were cut back, 3 bases at V and 5 bases at J, with 10 bases in the middle. CDR3 length: 14 residues. Germline V CDR1 and CDR2: LNHNV, YYDKDF (reference sequence). The CDR3 DNA sequence: TGTGCCACCAGCAGGGCCTTAGGAAATGAAAAACTGTTTTTT. Protein product: CATSRALGNEKLFF.

This clonotype showed up many times. This chain uses TRBV20-1 with TRBJ2-5; the match to TRBD2 covers 14 bases. CDR3 length equals 18 residues. The germline gives CDR1 DFQATT, CDR2 SNEGSKA (reference sequence). V shed 6 bases and J 2 bases; nucleotides not matched to a gene: 14. Written as DNA, the CDR3 is TGCAGTGCCAATACCGGGACTAGCGGGAGAGCGGGTCAAGAGACCCAGTACTTC. Its protein is CSANTGTSGRAGQETQYF.

This clonotype appeared many times. The chain links TRBV4-1 to TRBJ2-7; weak D call: TRBD1 (6 bases). Germline CDR1 is MGHRA and CDR2 is YSYEKL. The germline V and J ends were trimmed by 0 bases and 0 bases, with 15 bases remaining between them. The CDR3 length is 17 residues. CDR3 nucleotide sequence: TGCGCCAGCAGCCAAGAACGCCCAGGGGCAAGCTCCTACGAGCAGTACTTC. Translated, it gives CASSQERPGASSYEQYF.

This clonotype came up many times. The gene calls are TRBV4-1 and TRBJ2-2, with 8 bases fitting TRBD1. Germline V lookup: CDR1 MGHRA, CDR2 YSYEKL. The V gene end was trimmed by 4 bases and the J gene end by 5 bases; junction bases not matched to a gene: 15. CDR3 length: 18 amino acids. CDR3 nucleotides: TGCGCCAGCAGCCCGCCTTCAGGGGGCCATGTGTGGACCGGGGAGCTGTTTTTT. As protein: CASSPPSGGHVWTGELFF.

Concerning this clonotype: This sequence may be a read error, since a much larger clone differs from it by one base. The V and J genes are TRBV27 and TRBJ2-7; D unresolved. Germline CDR1 MNHEY, CDR2 SMNVEV (reference sequence). This CDR3 region has 11 residues. Trimming removed 11 bases at V and 1 base at J, with 9 bases between. This CDR3 reads CAGRHSYEQYF. The CDR3 DNA reads TGTGCCGGGCGACATTCCTACGAGCAGTACTTC.

This clonotype was seen ten or more times. V and J are TRBV3-1 and TRBJ2-7, with TRBD2 matching over 7 bases. V trimming: 4 bases; J trimming: 2 bases; junction bases outside the gene matches: 17. This CDR3 region has 18 residues. CDR1 is LGHDT and CDR2 is YNNKEL in the germline V gene (reference sequence). The CDR3: CASSRGRVSRYGAYEQYF. As DNA, the CDR3 is TGTGCCAGCAGCCGGGGGAGGGTCAGCCGATATGGGGCCTACGAGCAGTACTTC.

This clonotype appeared many times. This chain joins TRBV5-1 and TRBJ1-6; D not certain. The V and J ends lost 1 base and 7 bases respectively, with 12 bases between them. Germline CDR1 and CDR2: SGHRS and YFSETQ. CDR3 length equals 15 residues. The CDR3 sequence is CASSLSGQGNSPLHF. In DNA form, the CDR3 reads TGCGCCAGCAGCTTGTCAGGCCAAGGGAATTCACCCCTCCACTTT.

In this sample, this clonotype turned up many times. The chain has TRBV7-3 and TRBJ2-2; TRBD2 aligns across 12 bases. From germline, CDR1 is SGHTA and CDR2 FQGTGA. The CDR3 has 16 amino acids. The trim removed 1 base at V and 5 bases at J, leaving 2 bases unmatched. Written as DNA, the CDR3 is TGTGCCAGCAGCTTAAGGCTAGCGGGAGGGACCGGGGAGCTGTTTTTT. It yields the protein CASSLRLAGGTGELFF.

This clonotype has a count of ten or more. The J gene is TRBJ1-5, the V gene TRBV18; TRBD1 is a possible D gene (6 bases). V was pared by 6 bases and J by 5 bases, with 14 bases between. CDR1 is KGHSH and CDR2 is LQKENI in the germline V gene. CDR3 length: 14 residues. CDR3 coding DNA: TGTGCCAGCTCGCGAACAGGGTTTGATCAGCCCCAGCATTTT. Its translation is CASSRTGFDQPQHF.

V usage is TRBV7-3 and J usage is TRBJ2-2, with D possibly being TRBD2 (5 bases). This CDR3 contains 12 residues. Looked up from germline, CDR1 is SGHTA and CDR2 is FQGTGA. Between the trimmed V and J ends, which lost 5 bases and 10 bases, there was a span of 11 bases. In DNA, the CDR3 is TGTGCCAGCAGCCTCGGACGGGAGGAGCTGTTTTTT. This sequence encodes CASSLGREELFF.

This clonotype was seen repeatedly, ten times or more. The chain has TRBV6-1 and TRBJ2-7; D is ambiguous. CDR1 MNHNS and CDR2 SASEGT come from the germline V gene. This CDR3 is 15 amino acids long. The ends were cut back, 10 bases at V and 1 base at J, with 20 bases in the middle. CDR3 in DNA: TGTGCCACGATAGACACATTTCGAAGGTCCTACGAGCAGTACTTC. Protein sequence: CATIDTFRRSYEQYF.

In this sample, this clonotype turned up many times. The rearrangement uses TRBV25-1 and TRBJ2-2, with 8 bases matching TRBD2. The J segment lost 3 bases and the V segment lost 5 bases, leaving 5 bases of the junction unmatched. The CDR3 sequence is 15 residues long. The germline V gene encodes CDR1 MGHDK and CDR2 SYGVNS. The CDR3: CASSPQREHTGELFF. CDR3 nucleotide sequence: TGTGCCAGCAGTCCTCAGCGGGAGCACACCGGGGAGCTGTTTTTT.